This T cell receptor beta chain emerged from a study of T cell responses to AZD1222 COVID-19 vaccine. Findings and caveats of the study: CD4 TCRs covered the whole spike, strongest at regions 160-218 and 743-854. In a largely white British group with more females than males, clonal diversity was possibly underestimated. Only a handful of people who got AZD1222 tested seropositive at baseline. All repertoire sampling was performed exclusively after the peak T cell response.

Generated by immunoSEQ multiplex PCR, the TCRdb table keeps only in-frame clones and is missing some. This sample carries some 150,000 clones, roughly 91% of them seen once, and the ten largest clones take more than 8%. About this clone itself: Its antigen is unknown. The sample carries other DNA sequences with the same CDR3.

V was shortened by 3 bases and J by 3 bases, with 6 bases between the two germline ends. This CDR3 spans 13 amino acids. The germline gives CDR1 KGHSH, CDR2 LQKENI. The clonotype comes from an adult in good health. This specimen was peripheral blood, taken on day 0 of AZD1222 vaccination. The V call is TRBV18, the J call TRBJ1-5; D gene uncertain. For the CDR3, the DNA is TGTGCCAGCTCACCGGGCAACAATCAGCCCCAGCATTTT. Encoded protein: CASSPGNNQPQHF.